This TCR beta chain was captured in a study of OX40 agonist ivuxolimab in advanced cancers. Study conclusions and caveats: Dosing at 0.1 to 3.0 mg/kg was accompanied by clonal expansion of CD4+ and CD8+ blood T cells by week 6.

As for this clone: What it binds is not known.

Trimming shortened V by 5 bases and J by 0 bases, and 14 bases separated the two germline ends. The CDR3 totals 16 residues. Germline V gene sequence: CDR1 PRHDT, CDR2 FYEKMQ (reference sequence). The protocol was immunoSEQ multiplex PCR, while the TCRdb copy is restricted to in-frame clones and leaves out a portion. The profile shows 70,000 to 90,000 clones, roughly 80% of them singletons. No patient had autoimmune disease or received systemic immunosuppression. The sequence was collected from an adult with an advanced solid tumor such as melanoma, head and neck, liver or kidney cancer. This chain uses TRBV13 with TRBJ2-1, with D possibly matching TRBD2 (5 bases). The sequencing used CD4+ or CD8+ T cells sorted from blood, collected in a trial of the OX40 agonist ivuxolimab. In nucleotides, the CDR3 is TGTGCCAGCAGCCTGGAGGCAGGTAGCTCCTACAATGAGCAGTTCTTC. Its translation: CASSLEAGSSYNEQFF.